Presented here are 20 T cell receptor beta chains from one specimen sequenced in a study of cytomegalovirus exposure and HLA in healthy donors. Primers included in the PCR were 60 Vbeta and 13 Jbeta primers. The data were produced by immunoSEQ multiplex PCR, yet TCRdb's version contains in-frame clones alone and is incomplete. Of around 180,000 clones listed, 78% are singletons. Sequencing input: PBMCs. The receptors originated from a young woman in good health and CMV-seropositive.

This chain joins TRBV10-3 and TRBJ2-7; D call uncertain. Germline CDR1 ENHRY, CDR2 SYGVKD. Trimming took 11 bases from V and 3 from J, leaving 14 bases between them. This CDR3 has 12 amino acids. The CDR3 coding sequence is TGTGCCGGAGCCTTCACGGTCTACGAGCAGTACTTC. Translation: CAGAFTVYEQYF.

The chain carries TRBV4-1 and TRBJ2-3; 13 positions agree with TRBD2. The CDR3 spans 15 residues. The V segment lost 6 bases and the J segment 4 bases; nucleotides outside the gene matches: 4. Germline V gene lookup returns CDR1 MGHRA and CDR2 YSYEKL. For the CDR3, the DNA is TGCGCCAGCAGTGTCACTAGCGGGAGGGCAGATACGCAGTATTTT. Translated: CASSVTSGRADTQYF.

The chain employs TRBV25-1 and TRBJ1-4; 8 bases line up with TRBD1. This CDR3 region has 14 residues. The V gene end was trimmed by 5 bases and the J gene end by 7 bases; junction bases not matched to a gene: 6. Germline-derived CDR1 and CDR2 are MGHDK and SYGVNS. The CDR3 DNA sequence: TGTGCCAGCAGTCCCCTGGACAGGGTTGAAAAACTGTTTTTT. Amino acids: CASSPLDRVEKLFF.

The chain recombines TRBV9 with TRBJ2-1, with D possibly being TRBD1 (7 bases). Trimming took 3 bases from V and 8 from J, leaving 30 bases between them. This CDR3 comprises 19 residues. Germline V gene data show CDR1 as SGDLS and CDR2 as YYNGEE. CDR3 in amino acids: CASSASPGLFQGGSDEQFF. The CDR3 bases are TGTGCCAGCAGCGCCAGCCCGGGACTTTTTCAGGGGGGTTCGGATGAGCAGTTCTTC.

The chain combines TRBV15 with TRBJ2-5; D ambiguous. The V gene's germline CDR1 is LNHNV and CDR2 YYDKDF (reference sequence). V was trimmed by 1 base and J by 4 bases, leaving 10 bases between them. There are 14 residues in the CDR3. The CDR3 DNA reads TGTGCCACCAGCAGAGTGGGCACAGCAGAGACCCAGTACTTC. Translated: CATSRVGTAETQYF.

J is TRBJ1-1 and V is TRBV5-1; D is possibly TRBD1 (5 bases). The CDR3 spans 14 residues. Germline V gene data show CDR1 as SGHRS and CDR2 as YFSETQ. The germline V and J ends were trimmed by 2 bases and 0 bases, with 8 bases remaining between them. DNA of the CDR3: TGCGCCAGCAGCTTCCAGGGAATGAACACTGAAGCTTTCTTT. Protein: CASSFQGMNTEAFF.

The chain has TRBV6-1 and TRBJ1-5, with a tentative D call TRBD1 (6 bases). Germline values: CDR1 MNHNS, CDR2 SASEGT. V shed 6 bases and J shed 4 bases, with 16 bases lying between them. The CDR3 is 15 amino acids. CDR3 in amino acids: CASRAQGPLNQPQHF. CDR3 in DNA: TGTGCCAGCAGGGCACAGGGTCCCCTTAATCAGCCCCAGCATTTT.

The chain combines TRBV6-1 with TRBJ1-2; D is unresolved. Trimming took 1 base from V and 4 from J, leaving 16 bases between them. This CDR3 has 16 amino acids. CDR1 and CDR2 (germline): MNHNS, SASEGT. The CDR3 is CASSEDGSAPLYGYTF. The CDR3, as DNA: TGTGCCAGCAGTGAAGACGGGAGCGCTCCTCTCTATGGCTACACCTTC.

The chain carries TRBV7-9 and TRBJ1-2, with D unresolved. Germline V gene data show CDR1 as SEHNR and CDR2 as FQNEAQ (reference sequence). Trimming removed 3 bases at V and 8 bases at J, with 4 bases between. This CDR3 region has 10 residues. This chain's CDR3 is CASSLGGYTF. The CDR3 bases are TGTGCCAGCAGCTTGGGCGGCTACACCTTC.

The count of this clone is one. The chain links TRBV27 to TRBJ1-6; the D is unclear. Germline values: CDR1 MNHEY, CDR2 SMNVEV (reference sequence). There are 13 residues in the CDR3. V lost 1 base and J 10 bases, leaving 8 bases between the germline ends. The CDR3 here is CASSLYNKSPLHF. CDR3 nucleotide sequence: TGTGCCAGCAGTTTATACAACAAATCACCCCTCCACTTT.

By share of the sample, this clone is large. A read error may account for a junction end that differs from germline. CDR3 nucleotides: TGTGCCAGCAGTGGCACAGGCTTCTTCCACTTC. It is translated as CASSGTGFFHF. This chain uses TRBV6-5 with TRBJ2-7, with D possibly TRBD1 on 5 matching bases. This CDR3 has 11 residues. Germline V lookup: CDR1 MNHEY, CDR2 SVGAGI.

This sequence joins TRBV2 and TRBJ2-7, with D maybe TRBD2 (6 bases). CDR1 and CDR2 (germline): SNHLY, FYNNEI. CDR3 length: 18 amino acids. The V and J ends lost 0 bases and 3 bases respectively, with 21 bases between them. CDR3 sequence: CASSEALRGGTRVYEQYF. The DNA of the CDR3 is TGTGCCAGCAGTGAAGCGCTTCGTGGAGGGACCAGAGTCTACGAGCAGTACTTC.

V is TRBV6-5 and J is TRBJ2-5; D is unresolved. V was clipped by 8 bases and J by 1 base, with 11 bases between them. Germline CDR1 is MNHEY and CDR2 is SVGAGI. The CDR3 is made up of 13 amino acids. The CDR3 DNA is TGTGCCAGCTCTATCCTAGGCCAAGAGACCCAGTACTTC. Its translation is CASSILGQETQYF.

This clone showed up just a few times. The chain couples TRBV2 to TRBJ2-1, with D possibly being TRBD2 (5 bases). Per germline, CDR1 SNHLY and CDR2 FYNNEI. The CDR3 contains 15 residues. With 8 bases removed from V and 4 bases from J, the gap between germline ends came to 18 bases. This chain's CDR3 is CASGPDWRGYNEQFF. CDR3 DNA sequence: TGTGCCAGCGGCCCCGATTGGCGAGGGTACAATGAGCAGTTCTTC.

CDR3 region: CASSSGGSGTEAFF. CDR3 coding DNA: TGTGCCAGCAGCTCGGGGGGGTCGGGCACTGAAGCTTTCTTT. V and J are TRBV7-6 and TRBJ1-1; D is possibly TRBD1 (5 bases). Per germline, CDR1 SGHVS and CDR2 FNYEAQ. The CDR3 is 14 residues long. V was pared by 4 bases and J by 4 bases, with 13 bases between.

In its sample, this clone was seen a few times. The chain uses TRBV6-1 and TRBJ2-7, with TRBD1 matching 9 bases. After removal of 5 bases from V and 2 bases from J, the junction contained 7 bases not matched to a gene. The CDR3 covers 15 residues. Germline V gene sequence: CDR1 MNHNS, CDR2 SASEGT. CDR3 bases: TGTGCCAGCAGTACTTCTACAGGGGGCGCCTACGAGCAGTACTTC. It yields the protein CASSTSTGGAYEQYF.

This clone appeared once. The CDR3 here is CASSYSGQEYTEAFF. The DNA of the CDR3 is TGTGCCAGCAGTTACTCAGGACAGGAGTACACTGAAGCTTTCTTT. V gene TRBV6-5 combines with J gene TRBJ1-1, with TRBD1 identical over 7 bases. In germline, CDR1 is MNHEY, CDR2 SVGAGI. J gave up 3 bases and V 0 bases, and 4 bases lay outside the gene matches. The CDR3 extends over 15 amino acids.

This clone has a handful of counts. The chain couples TRBV11-2 to TRBJ2-7; 10 bases are shared with TRBD2. The CDR3 contains 17 residues. Germline lookup yields CDR1 SGHAT and CDR2 FQNNGV. J was trimmed by 2 bases and V by 6 bases; bases with no gene match: 13. For the CDR3, the DNA is TGTGCCAGCAGTTTATGGTCAGCGGGAGGGCTCGCCTACGAGCAGTACTTC. Translated, it gives CASSLWSAGGLAYEQYF.

The DNA for the CDR3 is TGTGCCAGTAGTATATGGAGGGCGGCCGGGGAGCTGTTTTTT. This translates into CASSIWRAAGELFF. The chain uses TRBV19 and TRBJ2-2, with TRBD2 as a possible D gene (6 bases). Germline-derived CDR1 and CDR2 are LNHDA and SQIVND (reference sequence). The CDR3 is 14 amino acids. V lost 2 bases, J lost 6 bases, and 10 bases lay in between.

The chain joins TRBV9 to TRBJ2-7; D is possibly TRBD1 (6 bases). The CDR3 runs to 15 residues. The V and J ends lost 4 bases and 1 base respectively, with 15 bases between them. Germline-derived CDR1 and CDR2 are SGDLS and YYNGEE. The CDR3 sequence is CASSPQLDSSYEQYF. CDR3 nucleotide sequence: TGTGCCAGCAGCCCCCAATTGGACAGTTCCTACGAGCAGTACTTC.